This TCR beta chain stems from a study of blood T cell repertoires in COVID-19. The protocol was immunoSEQ multiplex PCR, while the TCRdb copy is restricted to in-frame clones and leaves out a portion. The sample comprises about 180,000 clones, around 83% of which are singletons, and approximately 2.9% rests with the top ten. The germline CDR1 and CDR2 sequences are SGDLS and YYNGEE. Trimming stripped 0 bases from V and 7 bases from J, with 11 bases between. CDR3 length equals 14 residues. This clone was found once. The chain carries TRBV9 and TRBJ2-1, with D perhaps matching TRBD2 (6 bases). Sequenced sample: peripheral blood. The TCR originated in a woman aged 25 to 39 with active or convalescent COVID-19. The CDR3 coding sequence is TGTGCCAGCAGCGTAGGGGGACTCCTAAATGAGCAGTTCTTC. Translated, it gives CASSVGGLLNEQFF.